The subject of this entry is one T cell receptor beta chain. The CDR3 length is 18 residues. The V gene's germline CDR1 is MNHEY and CDR2 SMNVEV (reference sequence). The junction had 16 bases not matched to a gene; V was cut back by 5 bases and J by 2 bases. The data were taken from a study of blood T cell repertoires in COVID-19. Turning to the study itself: Italy, Spain and the United States were the sources of the convalescent and acute COVID-19 samples.

As processed by the authors: The assay estimated nucleated cells by amplifying reference gene primers. Assay: immunoSEQ multiplex PCR; the TCRdb copy retains only in-frame clones and omits some. Clone size and V and J calls were adopted from that table, with D and trimming inferred from the DNA. The sample has approximately 110,000 clones; just under 90% are singletons. This TCR derives from a human donor in a cohort sampled during active COVID-19. The specimen sequenced was peripheral blood. The chain has TRBV27 and TRBJ2-3; TRBD2 agrees at 7 bases. CDR3 amino acids: CASSPLVGWERDTDTQYF. CDR3 in DNA: TGTGCCAGCAGTCCCCTAGTTGGCTGGGAGCGGGACACAGATACGCAGTATTTT.